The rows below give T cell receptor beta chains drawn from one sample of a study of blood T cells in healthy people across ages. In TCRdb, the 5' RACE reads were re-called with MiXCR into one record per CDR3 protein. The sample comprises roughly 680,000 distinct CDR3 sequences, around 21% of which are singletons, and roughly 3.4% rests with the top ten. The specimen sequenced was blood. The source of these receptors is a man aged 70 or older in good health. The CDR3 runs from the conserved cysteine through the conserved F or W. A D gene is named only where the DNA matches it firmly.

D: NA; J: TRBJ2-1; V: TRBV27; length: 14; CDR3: CASSLSARVGEQFF
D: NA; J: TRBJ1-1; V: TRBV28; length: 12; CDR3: CASSLPQTEAFF
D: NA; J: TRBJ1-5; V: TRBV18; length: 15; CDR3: CASSSAEGAGQPQHF
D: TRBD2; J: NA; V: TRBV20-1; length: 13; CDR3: CSASWREAETQYF
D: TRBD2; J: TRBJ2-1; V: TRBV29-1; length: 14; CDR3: CSVEVAGGPHEQFF
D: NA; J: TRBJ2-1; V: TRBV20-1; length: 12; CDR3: CSAGSSGNEQLF
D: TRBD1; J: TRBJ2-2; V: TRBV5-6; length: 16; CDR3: CASSSLTGYQVGELFF
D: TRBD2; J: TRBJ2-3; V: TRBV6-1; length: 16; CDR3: CASSGKRTRGTDTQYF
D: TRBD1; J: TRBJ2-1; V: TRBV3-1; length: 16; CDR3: CASSQGGTAIYNEQFF
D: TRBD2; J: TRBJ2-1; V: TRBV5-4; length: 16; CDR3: CASSLGTSGLQETQCF
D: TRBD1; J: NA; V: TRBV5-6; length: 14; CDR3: CASSLPTGTYEQYF
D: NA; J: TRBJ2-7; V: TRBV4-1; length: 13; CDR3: CASSQAVSYEQYF
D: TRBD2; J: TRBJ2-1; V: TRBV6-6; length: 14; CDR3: CASSYGGSYNEQFF
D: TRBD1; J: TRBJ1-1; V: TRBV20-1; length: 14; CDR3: CSALKGQGHPEAFF
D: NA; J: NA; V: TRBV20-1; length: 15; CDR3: CSARDSAVRTYEQYF
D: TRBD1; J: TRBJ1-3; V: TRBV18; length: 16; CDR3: CASSSRDRVSGNTIYF
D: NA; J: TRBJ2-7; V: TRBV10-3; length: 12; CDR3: CAISHGSYEQYF
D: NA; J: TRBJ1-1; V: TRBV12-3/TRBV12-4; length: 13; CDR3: CASSADLNTEAFF
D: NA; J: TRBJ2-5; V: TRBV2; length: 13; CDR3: CACSGANQETQYF
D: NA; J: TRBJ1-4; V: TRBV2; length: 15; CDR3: CASSEQGQTNEKLFF
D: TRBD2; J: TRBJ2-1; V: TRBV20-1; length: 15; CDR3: CSAFSGRAVYNEQFF
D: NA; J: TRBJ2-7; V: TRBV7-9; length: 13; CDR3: CASSPAGESEQYF
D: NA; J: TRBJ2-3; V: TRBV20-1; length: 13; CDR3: CSARFRVTDTQYF
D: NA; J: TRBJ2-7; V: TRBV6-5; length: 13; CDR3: CASSYSTDYEQYF
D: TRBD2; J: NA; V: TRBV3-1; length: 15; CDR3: CAGSRRLAGVGEQFF
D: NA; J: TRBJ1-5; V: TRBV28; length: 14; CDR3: CASSLMSNNQPQHF
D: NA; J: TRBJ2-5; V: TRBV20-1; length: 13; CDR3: CSPEGRVGETQYF
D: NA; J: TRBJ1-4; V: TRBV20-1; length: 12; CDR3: CSALGGLEKLFF
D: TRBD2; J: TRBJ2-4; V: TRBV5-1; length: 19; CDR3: CASTPTGTSGRGAKNIQYF
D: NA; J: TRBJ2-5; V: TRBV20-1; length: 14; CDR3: CSARSPPGKETQYF
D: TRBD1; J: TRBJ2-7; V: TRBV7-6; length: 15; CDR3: CASSLTGQGLYEQYF
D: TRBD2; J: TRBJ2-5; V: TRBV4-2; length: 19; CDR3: CASSQGYHLTSVQQETQYF
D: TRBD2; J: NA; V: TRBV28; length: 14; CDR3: CASSLPSGTYEQYF
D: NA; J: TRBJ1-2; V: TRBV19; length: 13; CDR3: CASGRDFNYGYTF
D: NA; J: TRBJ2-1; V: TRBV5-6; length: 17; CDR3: CASNPFPGQKLYNEQFF
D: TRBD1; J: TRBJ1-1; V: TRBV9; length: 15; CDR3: CASSVDRGLSTEAFF
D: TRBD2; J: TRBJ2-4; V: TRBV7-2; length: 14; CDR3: CASSPGAGWYIQYF
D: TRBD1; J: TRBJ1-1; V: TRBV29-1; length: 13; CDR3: CSVQGGQDTEAFF
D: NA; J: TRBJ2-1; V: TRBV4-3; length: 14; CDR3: CASSQGGTYNEQFF
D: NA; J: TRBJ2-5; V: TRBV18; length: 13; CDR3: CASSPSEGETQYF
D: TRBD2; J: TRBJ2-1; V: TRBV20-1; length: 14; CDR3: CSAKGLAGYNEQFF
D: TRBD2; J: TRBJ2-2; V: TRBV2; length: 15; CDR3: CASSGGLAAAGELFF
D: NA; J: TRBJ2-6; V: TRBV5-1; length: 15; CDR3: CASSLVGLGANVLTF
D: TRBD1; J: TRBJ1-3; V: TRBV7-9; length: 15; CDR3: CASSFNTGAGNTIYF
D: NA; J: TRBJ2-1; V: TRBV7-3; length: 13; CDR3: CASSRGEDNEQFF
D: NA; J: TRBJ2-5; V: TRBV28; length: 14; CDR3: CASSGRRELETQYF
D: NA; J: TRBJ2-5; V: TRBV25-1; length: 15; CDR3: CASSEISRGWETQYF
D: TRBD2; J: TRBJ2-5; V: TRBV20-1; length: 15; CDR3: CSAIGLAGPQETQYF
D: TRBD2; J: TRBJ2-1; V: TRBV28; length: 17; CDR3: CASSSPGLASSYNEQFF
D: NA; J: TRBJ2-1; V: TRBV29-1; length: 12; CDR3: CSVAWGVDEQFF